Presented here are 4 T cell receptor beta chains from one specimen sequenced in a study of shared clonotypes between healthy human individuals. The method was immunoSEQ multiplex PCR; TCRdb's version includes in-frame clones alone and lacks a portion of them. The table lists fewer than 600,000 clones, around 75% of them singletons. Sequencing was performed on PBMCs. The receptors originated from a woman aged 35 to 49 in good health. Some clones in this sample may be carry-over from other donors' samples.

This clone was observed a handful of times. The chain uses TRBV27 and TRBJ1-2, with D possibly being TRBD1 (5 bases). V lost 0 bases and J lost 6, with 14 bases in between. Germline loops: CDR1 MNHEY, CDR2 SMNVEV (reference sequence). The CDR3 covers 15 residues. The CDR3 sequence is CASSLSWGGGDGYTF. DNA for the CDR3: TGTGCCAGCAGTTTATCGTGGGGCGGGGGGGATGGCTACACCTTC.

This clone was observed a few times. The J gene is TRBJ2-7, the V gene TRBV30, with 11 nucleotides matching TRBD2. This CDR3 region has 14 residues. V was clipped by 0 bases and J by 6 bases; unmatched bases: 4. CDR1 GTSNPN and CDR2 SVGIG come from the germline V gene (reference sequence). CDR3 sequence (DNA): TGTGCCTGGAGTGTCGGGACTAGCGGAGGCGAGCAGTACTTC. It yields the protein CAWSVGTSGGEQYF.

V gene TRBV6-5 combines with J gene TRBJ1-2; D remains unclear. Germline V gene data show CDR1 as MNHEY and CDR2 as SVGAGI. Deletions cut 4 bases from V and 6 bases from J, with 18 bases between. The CDR3 has 15 amino acids. The CDR3 nucleotides read TGTGCCAGCAGTTCGAAAAGGACTATCCCTCATGGCTACACCTTC. Translating gives CASSSKRTIPHGYTF.

To note about this clone: The junction departs from the called germline gene at one end, perhaps through a read error. This chain connects TRBV30 to TRBJ2-2, with TRBD2 matching over 8 bases. This CDR3 is 15 amino acids long. Germline-derived CDR1 and CDR2 are GTSNPN and SVGIG (reference sequence). The CDR3 bases are TGTGCCTGGACCCCGGGAGGGAGGGCGGCCGGGGAGCTGCTTTTT. Protein product: CAWTPGGRAAGELLF. The whole variable domain, remainder taken from reference TRBV30 and TRBJ2-2, is SQTIHQWPATLVQPVGSPLSLECTVEGTSNPNLYWYRQAAGRGLQLLFYSVGIGQISSEVPQNLSASRPQDRQFILSSKKLLLSDSGFYLCAWTPGGRAAGELLFGEGSRLTVL.